This T cell receptor (beta chain) is from a study of shared clonotypes between healthy human individuals. Whole-study results and caveats: Deeper or shallower sequencing was expected to change how clonotypes are shared among donors.

Turning to this clone: Its antigen is unidentified.

CD8 cells classed as naive were CD45RO-negative and positively selected for CCR7, excluding terminally differentiated effector memory CD45RA+ cells. V shed 6 bases, J shed 2 bases, and the junction held 6 bases outside the gene matches. This CDR3 has 14 amino acids. CDR1 is MDHEN, CDR2 SYDVKM, per germline. Measured with immunoSEQ multiplex PCR; TCRdb has only the in-frame clones, and not every one. The table has around 600,000 clones, around 95% seen once. The sequencing input was naive CD8+ T cells sorted from blood. The V and J genes are TRBV28 and TRBJ2-5; TRBD1 aligns across 7 bases. The sequence was obtained from a woman in her 30s in good health. This CDR3 reads CASRGPGQQETQYF. The CDR3 DNA sequence: TGTGCCAGCAGAGGACCGGGACAGCAAGAGACCCAGTACTTC. Full variable domain (missing parts from reference TRBV28 and TRBJ2-5): DVKVTQSSRYLVKRTGEKVFLECVQDMDHENMFWYRQDPGLGLRLIYFSYDVKMKEKGDIPEGYSVSREKKERFSLILESASTNQTSMYLCASRGPGQQETQYFGPGTRLLVL.